This TCR beta chain was recorded in a study of cytotoxic CD8 clonotypes in ibrutinib-treated CLL. Study context: The authors obtained response samples at a median of about 11 months of treatment, range 6 to 36.

V lost 4 bases, J lost 0 bases, and 13 bases lay in between. Germline V gene data show CDR1 as LNHDA and CDR2 as SQIVND (reference sequence). The CDR3 length is 15 residues. A 1 in 200,000 to 1 in 1 million T cell depth was the sequencing target. The method was immunoSEQ multiplex PCR; TCRdb's version includes in-frame clones alone and lacks a portion of them. In the table there are 33,000 or so clones, approximately 51% of which are singletons. As regards this clone: What it recognizes is unknown.

Whole-study findings and limits: In comparison with age-matched healthy donors, baseline clonality was higher and tracked circulating CD8+ T-cell counts. Clonality increased with ibrutinib response but returned toward baseline at progression.

The sample consisted of PBMCs, taken before ibrutinib treatment. This chain links TRBV19 with TRBJ2-7, with D perhaps being TRBD1 or TRBD2 (7 bases each). This receptor was taken from a human donor with chronic lymphocytic leukemia. Here the CDR3 reads CASSRGGQTSYEQYF. The CDR3 DNA follows: TGTGCCAGTAGTAGGGGGGGACAGACCTCCTACGAGCAGTACTTC.